A selection of T cell receptor beta chains follows, all from one sample in a study of sequential checkpoint blockade in melanoma. Assay used: immunoSEQ multiplex PCR; TCRdb lists only in-frame clones, some missing. The data hold about 4,000 clones, with more than 30% observed a single time. The source material was tumor tissue (inferred from file names), sampled from a patient given nivolumab and ipilimumab in sequence. These receptors came from a human donor with melanoma. CDR3s include the opening cysteine and the closing phenylalanine or tryptophan. The D gene is left open where the match is weak. Clone size appears in some rows only: once, few, many, or a class for an expanded clone.

TRBJ1-1	.	.	TRBV28	TGTGCCAGCAGTTTGTCGTACACTGAAGCTTTCTTT	CASSLSYTEAFF
TRBJ1-3	.	TRBD1	TRBV6-8	TGTGCCAGCAGACGACAGGGATCCTCTGGAAACACCATATATTTT	CASRRQGSSGNTIYF
TRBJ1-1	medium-sized	.	TRBV25-1	TGTGCCAGCAGTGATACAACGGACGGAGTGGGCACTGAAGCTTTCTTT	CASSDTTDGVGTEAFF
TRBJ2-7	few	.	TRBV28	TGTGCCAGCAGTTTATATGGAAGGGGAGGTGGGACCTACGAGCAGTACTTC	CASSLYGRGGGTYEQYF
TRBJ1-1	few	.	TRBV11-3	TGTGCCAGCAGTCGCTCATTAGAGGGCACTGAAGCTTTCTTT	CASSRSLEGTEAFF
TRBJ2-1	.	.	TRBV10-2	TGCGCCAGCAGTGAGACAACCGGGTCCGGATTGAGGGAGCAGTTCTTC	CASSETTGSGLREQFF
TRBJ2-1	.	TRBD2	TRBV29-1	TGCAGCTTGGGAGATCCGGGACTAGGGGCCTACAATGAGCAGTTCTTC	CSLGDPGLGAYNEQFF
TRBJ1-2	few	.	TRBV25-1	TGTGCCAGCAGTGAATTTGGGGAATTTTATGGCTACACCTTC	CASSEFGEFYGYTF
TRBJ1-1	few	.	TRBV11-3	TGTGCCAGCAGCTTGGTGTTATTCCTGATTGGCACTGAAGCTTTCTTT	CASSLVLFLIGTEAFF
TRBJ2-7	.	.	TRBV28	TGTGCCAGCAGTTTAATTCGTTCGGGTCCCGCCACCTACGAGCAGTACTTC	CASSLIRSGPATYEQYF
TRBJ2-5	medium-sized	.	TRBV9	TGTGCCAGCAGTGTTGAGAAGGAGACCCAGTACTTC	CASSVEKETQYF
TRBJ2-3	.	.	TRBV4-1	TGCGCCAGCAGCCAAGAGGGAGATACGCAGTATTTT	CASSQEGDTQYF
TRBJ2-1	few	.	TRBV2	TGTGCCAGCAGGGCAGACAGGTTCTCCTACAATGAGCAGTTCTTC	CASRADRFSYNEQFF
TRBJ1-2	few	.	TRBV18	TGTGCCAGCTCAGCCTATAGCGACAGGCAAACCTATGGCTACACCTTC	CASSAYSDRQTYGYTF
TRBJ2-1	few	.	TRBV11-3	TGTGCCAGCAGCTTGGGGGCCGGGTTAGGCGATGAGCAGTTCTTC	CASSLGAGLGDEQFF
TRBJ2-1	.	TRBD1	TRBV19	TGTGCCAGTAGCACGGACAGGGGACCCTACAATGAGCAGTTCTTC	CASSTDRGPYNEQFF